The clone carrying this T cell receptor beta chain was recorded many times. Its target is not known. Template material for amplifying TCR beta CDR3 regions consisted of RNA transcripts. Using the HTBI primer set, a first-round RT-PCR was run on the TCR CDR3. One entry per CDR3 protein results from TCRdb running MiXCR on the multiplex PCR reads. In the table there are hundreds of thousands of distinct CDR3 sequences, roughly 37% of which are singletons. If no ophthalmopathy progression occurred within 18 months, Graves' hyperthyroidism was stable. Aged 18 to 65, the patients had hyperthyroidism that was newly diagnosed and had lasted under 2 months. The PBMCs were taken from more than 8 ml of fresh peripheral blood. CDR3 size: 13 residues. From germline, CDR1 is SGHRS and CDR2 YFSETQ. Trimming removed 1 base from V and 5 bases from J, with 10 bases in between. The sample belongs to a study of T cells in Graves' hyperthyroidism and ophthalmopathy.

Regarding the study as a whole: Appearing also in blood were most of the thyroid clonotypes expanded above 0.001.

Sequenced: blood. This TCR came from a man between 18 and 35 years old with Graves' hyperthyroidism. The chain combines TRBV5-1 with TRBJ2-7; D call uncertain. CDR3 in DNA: TGCGCCAGCAGCTTGAACCCGTCCGACGAGCAGTACTTC. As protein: CASSLNPSDEQYF.